Listed here are 27 T cell receptor beta chains from one sample, sequenced in a study of blood T cell repertoires in COVID-19. Here immunoSEQ multiplex PCR was the method, and the copy in TCRdb shows in-frame clones only, minus some. The sample carries 52,000 or so clones, about 91% recorded once. The sequenced sample consisted of peripheral blood. The receptors here all came from a man in his forties or fifties with COVID-19, enrolled during active disease.

The chain combines TRBV5-6 with TRBJ1-1, with 7 bases fitting TRBD1. The germline gives CDR1 SGHDT, CDR2 YYEEEE. Trimming took 0 bases from V and 11 from J; bases not matched to a gene: 4. The CDR3 has 12 residues. The DNA for the CDR3 is TGTGCCAGCAGCTTGGCCGACAGGGTCGCTTTCTTT. Translated, it gives CASSLADRVAFF.

This clone was counted once. The gene calls are TRBV18 and TRBJ2-4; TRBD2 aligns across 7 bases. The germline V gene has CDR1 KGHSH and CDR2 LQKENI. Unmatched junction bases numbered 10, after V lost 2 bases and J lost 9 bases. This CDR3 spans 15 amino acids. For the CDR3, the DNA is TGTGCCAGCTCACCAGAGGTTGGGGGGGGAGCCATTCAGTACTTC. This codes for CASSPEVGGGAIQYF.

V and J are TRBV28 and TRBJ1-1, with D tentatively TRBD1 (6 bases). Trimming pared 9 bases from V and 3 bases from J, leaving 20 bases between. The CDR3 has 15 amino acids. Germline V gene data show CDR1 as MDHEN and CDR2 as SYDVKM. The CDR3 sequence: CASGLGGHRDTEAFF. DNA for the CDR3: TGTGCCAGTGGGTTAGGGGGACACAGAGACACTGAAGCTTTCTTT.

The chain employs TRBV7-6 and TRBJ2-2; 7 nucleotides agree with TRBD2. Germline V gives CDR1 SGHVS, CDR2 FNYEAQ. There are 15 residues in the CDR3. With V trimmed by 2 bases and J by 1 base, 1 base remained unmatched. CDR3: CASSLLAVNTGELFF. The CDR3 coding sequence is TGTGCCAGCAGCTTACTAGCGGTGAACACCGGGGAGCTGTTTTTT.

The V gene is TRBV2, the J gene TRBJ2-3, with 9 bases fitting TRBD2. V lost 4 bases and J lost 0; bases outside the gene matches: 5. The CDR3 sequence is 16 residues long. Germline values: CDR1 SNHLY, CDR2 FYNNEI. CDR3 nucleotides: TGTGCCAGCAGTGGCGGAGCGGGAGGTAGCACAGATACGCAGTATTTT. Its translation: CASSGGAGGSTDTQYF.

This clone turned up a few times. This sequence joins TRBV5-1 and TRBJ2-6; 8 nucleotides agree with TRBD1. Germline V gene sequence: CDR1 SGHRS, CDR2 YFSETQ. V shed 4 bases, J shed 0 bases, and the junction held 6 bases outside the gene matches. The CDR3 has 17 residues. CDR3 bases: TGCGCCAGCAGCCCGACAGGGGCCAACTCTGGGGCCAACGTCCTGACTTTC. It specifies CASSPTGANSGANVLTF.

The CDR3 sequence: CASSPGTGRARETQYF. CDR3 DNA: TGTGCCAGCAGCCCGGGCACCGGGAGGGCCCGGGAGACCCAGTACTTC. The rearrangement uses TRBV27 and TRBJ2-5; 8 nucleotides match TRBD2. Germline V gene sequence: CDR1 MNHEY, CDR2 SMNVEV (reference sequence). V was pared by 6 bases and J by 5 bases, with 14 bases of the junction left unmatched. The CDR3 covers 16 residues.

This rearrangement joins TRBV5-6 to TRBJ2-5; 8 bases are shared with TRBD1. The CDR3 is 14 residues long. CDR1 and CDR2 from the germline V gene are SGHDT and YYEEEE. J lost 5 bases, V lost 4 bases, and 7 bases had no gene match. The CDR3 sequence: CASSLQGARETQYF. CDR3 sequence (DNA): TGTGCCAGCAGCCTTCAGGGGGCGCGGGAGACCCAGTACTTC.

DNA of the CDR3: TGTGCCAGCAGCACCGACTTTCCGGGACAGGGGGAATCATGGGAGACCCAGTACTTC. Encoded protein: CASSTDFPGQGESWETQYF. The rearrangement uses TRBV7-9 and TRBJ2-5; TRBD1 aligns across 11 bases. V shed 5 bases, J shed 5 bases, and the junction held 19 bases outside the gene matches. Looked up from germline, CDR1 is SEHNR and CDR2 is FQNEAQ (reference sequence). The CDR3 runs to 19 residues.

This chain connects TRBV14 to TRBJ1-1; no firm D call. Germline loops: CDR1 SGHDN, CDR2 FVKESK. V dropped 1 base and J dropped 0 bases, with 12 bases sitting between them. This CDR3 contains 16 residues. This CDR3 is CASSQGAGGVNTEAFF. DNA for the CDR3: TGTGCCAGCAGCCAAGGGGCAGGAGGCGTGAACACTGAAGCTTTCTTT. Combining the CDR3 with reference TRBV14 and TRBJ1-1 gives the whole variable domain EAGVTQFPSHSVIEKGQTVTLRCDPISGHDNLYWYRRVMGKEIKFLLHFVKESKQDESGMPNNRFLAERTGGTYSTLKVQPAELEDSGVYFCASSQGAGGVNTEAFFGQGTRLTVV.

CDR3 protein: CATSRLAGATDTQYF. The CDR3 DNA follows: TGTGCCACCAGCAGGCTGGCGGGTGCCACAGATACGCAGTATTTT. This chain joins TRBV15 and TRBJ2-3; possible D gene TRBD2, 5 bases. V lost 3 bases and J 2 bases, leaving 12 bases between the germline ends. The CDR3 is made up of 15 amino acids. Germline V gives CDR1 LNHNV, CDR2 YYDKDF (reference sequence).

The rearrangement links TRBV10-1 to TRBJ2-3; 7 bases are a match to TRBD2. Germline V gene data show CDR1 as WNHNN and CDR2 as SYGVQD (reference sequence). V lost 2 bases to trimming and J lost 6 bases; unmatched junction nucleotides: 11. The length of the CDR3 is 16 residues. Here the CDR3 reads CASSEGEGGSRDTQYF. The CDR3 bases are TGCGCCAGCAGTGAGGGGGAAGGCGGGAGTAGGGATACGCAGTATTTT.

The chain links TRBV28 to TRBJ1-1; D unresolved. The CDR3 sequence is 14 residues long. The ends were cut back, 6 bases at V and 1 base at J, with 12 bases in the middle. CDR1 and CDR2 from the germline V gene are MDHEN and SYDVKM. The CDR3 nucleotides are TGTGCCAGCAGAGAGTTTGGAGGGAACACTGAAGCTTTCTTT. It translates to CASREFGGNTEAFF. Looking up the rest from reference TRBV28 and TRBJ1-1 gives the full variable domain: DVKVTQSSRYLVKRTGEKVFLECVQDMDHENMFWYRQDPGLGLRLIYFSYDVKMKEKGDIPEGYSVSREKKERFSLILESASTNQTSMYLCASREFGGNTEAFFGQGTRLTVV.

V and J are TRBV7-7 and TRBJ1-5, with a weak D call TRBD1 (6 bases). Trimming shortened V by 4 bases and J by 1 base, and 11 bases separated the two germline ends. The length of the CDR3 is 15 residues. Germline loops: CDR1 SSHAT, CDR2 FNYEAQ (reference sequence). This CDR3 is CASSSDRISNQPQHF. Here the CDR3 DNA reads TGTGCCAGCAGCTCAGACAGGATAAGCAATCAGCCCCAGCATTTT.

As to this clone: Mismatch with germline at one junction end may stem from a read error. The chain couples TRBV9 to TRBJ1-2; no clear D. The germline V gene encodes CDR1 SGDLS and CDR2 YYNGEE. The CDR3 is 12 residues long. In DNA, the CDR3 is TGTGCCAGCAGCGTAGATCGGGGAGCCATCCTCTTC. Its translation: CASSVDRGAILF.

The chain combines TRBV5-1 with TRBJ1-1; D uncertain. The length of the CDR3 is 12 residues. Trimming took 0 bases from V and 4 from J, leaving 4 bases between them. In germline, CDR1 is SGHRS, CDR2 YFSETQ. CDR3 nucleotides: TGCGCCAGCAGCTTGGGCGCCACTGAAGCTTTCTTT. Protein product: CASSLGATEAFF.

The J gene is TRBJ2-1, the V gene TRBV21-1; TRBD1, the table's D call, was not compared with the DNA. TRBV21-1 is listed as a pseudogene. The CDR3 totals 14 residues. In nucleotides, the CDR3 is TGTGCCAGCAGCCCACGACAGGGCCACAATGAGCAGTTCTTC. It specifies CASSPRQGHNEQFF.

In this sample, this clone turned up once. This sequence joins TRBV5-4 and TRBJ2-5, with D hard to call. Trimming cost V 0 bases and J 3 bases, with 12 bases left between them. This CDR3 is 15 amino acids long. Germline lookup yields CDR1 SGHNT and CDR2 YYREEE (reference sequence). The CDR3 nucleotides are TGTGCCAGCAGCTTGGCCCCTCTCGCGAAAGAGACCCAGTACTTC. Protein sequence: CASSLAPLAKETQYF.

The CDR3 protein is CATGRRDSNQPQHF. In DNA, the CDR3 is TGTGCCACCGGGAGGCGGGATAGCAATCAGCCCCAGCATTTT. The chain employs TRBV15 and TRBJ1-5; D remains unclear. CDR3 size: 14 residues. V was pared by 8 bases and J by 0 bases, with 11 bases between. CDR1 is LNHNV, CDR2 YYDKDF, per germline (reference sequence).

This clone turned up a few times. This chain joins TRBV11-3 and TRBJ1-2; D is unresolved. The CDR3 length is 13 residues. Trimming cost V 0 bases and J 1 base, with 3 bases left between them. Germline-derived CDR1 and CDR2 are SGHNT and YENEEA. Here the CDR3 reads CASSLDNNYGYTF. In DNA, the CDR3 is TGTGCCAGCAGCTTAGACAATAACTATGGCTACACCTTC. Together with reference TRBV11-3 and TRBJ1-2, the CDR3 gives the full variable domain: EAGVVQSPRYKIIEKKQPVAFWCNPISGHNTLYWYLQNLGQGPELLIRYENEEAVDDSQLPKDRFSAERLKGVDSTLKIQPAELGDSAVYLCASSLDNNYGYTFGSGTRLTVV.

The gene calls are TRBV5-4 and TRBJ1-2; 8 nucleotides match TRBD1. The CDR3 spans 13 residues. Germline values: CDR1 SGHNT, CDR2 YYREEE (reference sequence). After removal of 2 bases from V and 6 bases from J, the junction contained 3 bases not matched to a gene. CDR3 nucleotide sequence: TGTGCCAGCAGCTTCCAGGGGGCGGATGGCTACACCTTC. Protein: CASSFQGADGYTF.

The chain couples TRBV29-1 to TRBJ1-5; possibly TRBD1 for D (6 bases). V lost 7 bases and J 7 bases, leaving 17 bases between the germline ends. CDR1 and CDR2 (germline): SQVTM, ANQGSEA. This CDR3 is 13 amino acids long. CDR3 residues: CSAGWGRGQPQHF. The CDR3, as DNA: TGCAGCGCCGGTTGGGGGCGAGGACAGCCCCAGCATTTT.

The rearrangement links TRBV19 to TRBJ1-4; 8 positions match TRBD1. The germline V gene has CDR1 LNHDA and CDR2 SQIVND (reference sequence). With 5 bases clipped from V and 4 bases from J, the junction kept 18 bases outside the gene matches. The CDR3 extends over 19 amino acids. This chain's CDR3 is CASSAWDRLKRFGNEKLFF. CDR3 sequence (DNA): TGTGCCAGTAGTGCCTGGGACAGGCTAAAGAGGTTCGGTAATGAAAAACTGTTTTTT.

This clone showed up just once. The chain links TRBV3-1 (or the pseudogene TRBV3-2) to TRBJ2-5; weak D call: TRBD2 (5 bases). The CDR3 has 16 residues. V was shortened by 0 bases and J by 4 bases, with 15 bases between the two germline ends. Germline CDR1 and CDR2: LGHDT and YNNKEL (reference sequence). The DNA of the CDR3 is TGTGCCAGCAGCCAAGATGCGGGTTTGGGTGGAGAGACCCAGTACTTC. Its translation: CASSQDAGLGGETQYF.

V is TRBV4-1 and J is TRBJ2-4, with a possible D match to TRBD2 (6 bases). V lost 0 bases and J lost 8, with 17 bases in between. Per the germline V gene, CDR1 is MGHRA and CDR2 is YSYEKL. The CDR3 loop spans 16 amino acids. The CDR3 DNA reads TGCGCCAGCAGCCAAGAAGGGCAGCGGGCCGCGGACATTCAGTACTTC. Translation: CASSQEGQRAADIQYF.

The chain couples TRBV5-6 to TRBJ2-2; D is unclear. The length of the CDR3 is 16 residues. Trimming pared 1 base from V and 3 bases from J, leaving 13 bases between. CDR1 is SGHDT, CDR2 YYEEEE, per germline. The CDR3 DNA reads TGTGCCAGCAGCTTGATGAGTAGCTCCTACACCGGGGAGCTGTTTTTT. It is translated as CASSLMSSSYTGELFF.

Here the CDR3 DNA reads TGTGCCAGCAGCCGAGACAGGTTACCCTACAATGAGCAGTTCTTC. As protein: CASSRDRLPYNEQFF. The genes are TRBV4-2 and TRBJ2-1, with a weak D call TRBD1 (6 bases). This CDR3 spans 15 amino acids. V was shortened by 4 bases and J by 2 bases, with 12 bases between the two germline ends. The germline V gene encodes CDR1 LGHNA and CDR2 YNFKEQ.